This entry features one T cell receptor (beta chain) sequence. Its specific antigen is unknown. Per-nucleotide qualities are absent, and no much larger clonotype sits a single base away. The collaborating institutions used their own protocols to collect whole blood in K2EDTA tubes. For TCRbeta analysis, collaborator samples were shipped as frozen whole blood, as isolated PBMCs, or as DNA extracted from either sample type. CDR3 length: 17 amino acids, cysteine to phenylalanine. Just the 51-base CDR3 DNA is kept, in frame starting at base 1. V is clipped by 4 bases and J by 0 bases, and the sequence between their germline boundaries is 14 bases long. As encoded in the germline V gene (reference sequence), CDR1 is SGHNT while CDR2 is YYREEE. This entry is derived from a study of blood T cell repertoires in COVID-19 (dated by TCRdb to 2018 to 2021). Background on the whole study: Samples from collaborators originated in the United States, Italy and Spain and spanned both the acute and convalescent phases of COVID-19. Where available, HLA class I and class II types were taken from metadata supplied by the sample provider and were not determined by assay-based typing. The prospective study material was composed of cDNA or gDNA derived from T cells, B-cell-depleted T cells, or PBMCs. Subjects who had been exposed to COVID-19, were actively infected with it, or had recovered from it provided the deeply sampled blood TCRbeta repertoires that made up the dataset. Samples were obtained from the ongoing ImmuneRACE study (first 160 participants) and from 950 to 1,500 subjects provided by 6 global collaborators. The repertoires were made available in a free public database intended to serve as a resource for research on the immune response to SARS-CoV-2. Sample metadata almost always included a de-identified subject ID, COVID-19 status, age in years and sex. On the study overall, not on this receptor specifically: The quantity of clinical and demographic metadata differed by source and by participant and was supplied without curation.

TCRbeta CDR3 regions were amplified from genomic DNA using the immunoSEQ Assay, a bias-controlled multiplex PCR. The authors processed their data as follows. The number of nucleated cells in each sample was estimated from the amplification of reference gene primers within the assay. To quantify the absolute abundance of each unique TCRbeta CDR3 rearrangement, sequence reads were collapsed and filtered. For each sample, productive Simpson clonality was calculated as the square root of Simpson's diversity index over productive rearrangements. TCRdb carries this immuneACCESS record with in-frame sequences only. Its versions omit some clonotypes, under half of them owing to an unresolved V gene in the studies checked, with the rest unexplained. Clone size and the V and J calls come from that table; the DNA yielded D and trimming. Within this sample are about 240,000 clones, with 75% to 90% of them counted one time only. Approximately 13% of the sample is held by the ten biggest clonotypes.

Sequenced sample: peripheral blood. Recombination connected TRBV5-4 to TRBJ1-6, with no D gene named confidently. The clonotype originates from a woman aged 55-69 years with active or convalescent COVID-19. The nucleotides read TGTGCCAGCAGCCCGCGGTACGGCAGCTCCTATAATTCACCCCTCCACTTT. This codes for CASSPRYGSSYNSPLHF. With the rest looked up from the reference TRBV5-4 and TRBJ1-6 genes rather than sequenced, the full variable domain is ETGVTQSPTHLIKTRGQQVTLRCSSQSGHNTVSWYQQALGQGPQFIFQYYREEENGRGNFPPRFSGLQFPNYSSELNVNALELDDSALYLCASSPRYGSSYNSPLHFGNGTRLTVT.